This note documents a single T cell receptor (beta chain) sequence. The entry originates in a study of technical replicates of blood from several donors. Germline values: CDR1 KGHSH, CDR2 LQKENI. Trimming shortened V by 6 bases and J by 6 bases, and 13 bases separated the two germline ends. This CDR3 has 13 amino acids. Assay: immunoSEQ multiplex PCR; the TCRdb copy retains only in-frame clones and omits some. Of tens of thousands of clones listed, over 90% are singletons. This chain uses TRBV18 with TRBJ2-3; D might be TRBD2 (6 bases). The sequence was collected from a human donor in good health. The sequenced material came from T cells isolated from PBMCs. CDR3 nucleotides: TGTGCCAGCTCGCAATCCGGGGGTGATACGCAGTATTTT. It specifies CASSQSGGDTQYF.